Listed below are T cell receptor beta chains from one sample, sequenced in a study of blood T cell repertoires in COVID-19. TCRdb keeps only in-frame clones here, not all; method: immunoSEQ multiplex PCR. Altogether approximately 100,000 clones are present, about 75% being singletons, with the ten largest covering less than 6.5%. Sequenced input: peripheral blood. These TCRs come from a man older than 75 with acute or convalescent COVID-19. The CDR3 runs from the conserved cysteine through the conserved F or W. Fields, in order: clone size, V gene, J gene, D gene, CDR3 DNA, CDR3 protein. D genes are given only for firm matches. The size entry is marked missing in some rows and otherwise reads once, few, many or a size class.

clone_size: -
v_call: TRBV7-9
j_call: TRBJ2-3
d_call: TRBD2
cdr3_nt: TGTGCCAGCAGCCTAGCGGTTACTAGCACAGATACGCAGTATTTT
cdr3_aa: CASSLAVTSTDTQYF

clone_size: -
v_call: TRBV3-1/TRBV3-2
j_call: TRBJ2-3
d_call: TRBD2
cdr3_nt: TGTGCCAGCAGCGAACTAGCGGGAGCGGCAGATACGCAGTATTTT
cdr3_aa: CASSELAGAADTQYF

clone_size: -
v_call: TRBV5-4
j_call: TRBJ2-3
d_call: -
cdr3_nt: TGTGCCAGCAGCTTGGTGGCGGAGGGTAGCACAGATACGCAGTATTTT
cdr3_aa: CASSLVAEGSTDTQYF

clone_size: -
v_call: TRBV3-1/TRBV3-2
j_call: TRBJ1-6
d_call: TRBD1
cdr3_nt: TGTGCCAGCAGCCAGGCAGGGGGTAATTCACCCCTCCACTTT
cdr3_aa: CASSQAGGNSPLHF

clone_size: once
v_call: TRBV5-4
j_call: TRBJ2-5
d_call: TRBD2
cdr3_nt: TGTGCCAGCAGAACCGGGACTAGGGGAGAGACCCAGTACTTC
cdr3_aa: CASRTGTRGETQYF

clone_size: few
v_call: TRBV11-2
j_call: TRBJ1-1
d_call: TRBD1
cdr3_nt: TGTGCCAGCAGCGCGGACAGGGAGGATGAAGCTTTCTTT
cdr3_aa: CASSADREDEAFF

clone_size: -
v_call: TRBV9
j_call: TRBJ2-3
d_call: TRBD2
cdr3_nt: TGTGCCAGCAGCGTATCGAGCGGGGTCACAGATACGCAGTATTTT
cdr3_aa: CASSVSSGVTDTQYF

clone_size: -
v_call: TRBV27
j_call: TRBJ1-4
d_call: TRBD1
cdr3_nt: TGTGCCAGCAGTGCGACAGGGGGAATCGAAAAACTGTTTTTT
cdr3_aa: CASSATGGIEKLFF

clone_size: -
v_call: TRBV4-3
j_call: TRBJ2-7
d_call: TRBD1
cdr3_nt: TGCGCCAGCAGCCAAGCCCAGGGGGCTTACGAGCAGTACTTC
cdr3_aa: CASSQAQGAYEQYF

clone_size: -
v_call: TRBV5-1
j_call: TRBJ2-7
d_call: -
cdr3_nt: TGCGCCAGCAGCGAAACAACTAGCTCCTACGAGCAGTACTTC
cdr3_aa: CASSETTSSYEQYF

clone_size: -
v_call: TRBV3-1/TRBV3-2
j_call: TRBJ2-5
d_call: TRBD1
cdr3_nt: TGTGCCAGCAGCCTAGGGACAGAATCGAAATGGGAGACCCAGTACTTC
cdr3_aa: CASSLGTESKWETQYF

clone_size: -
v_call: TRBV5-1
j_call: TRBJ2-1
d_call: -
cdr3_nt: TGCGCCAGCAGCTCCCTTTTGTTGAGCTCCTACAATGAGCAGTTCTTC
cdr3_aa: CASSSLLLSSYNEQFF

clone_size: once
v_call: TRBV4-3
j_call: TRBJ2-7
d_call: TRBD1
cdr3_nt: TGCGCCAGCAGCCGGGGACAGACCTACGAGCAGTACTTC
cdr3_aa: CASSRGQTYEQYF

clone_size: many
v_call: TRBV9
j_call: TRBJ2-5
d_call: TRBD1
cdr3_nt: TGTGCCAGCAGCGCCGGACGACAGGGTTCGGAGACCCAGTACTTC
cdr3_aa: CASSAGRQGSETQYF

clone_size: few
v_call: TRBV27
j_call: TRBJ1-5
d_call: -
cdr3_nt: TGTGCCAGCAGTTTGCAGGGCTCCCATCAGCCCCAGCATTTT
cdr3_aa: CASSLQGSHQPQHF

clone_size: -
v_call: TRBV19
j_call: TRBJ1-5
d_call: TRBD1
cdr3_nt: TGTGCCAGTAGTGTCGACAGGGTCCGCCTATATAGCAATCAGCCCCAGCATTTT
cdr3_aa: CASSVDRVRLYSNQPQHF

clone_size: -
v_call: TRBV5-6
j_call: TRBJ2-3
d_call: -
cdr3_nt: TGTGCCAGCAGCGCGCGACGGTCGGGTACGCAGTATTTT
cdr3_aa: CASSARRSGTQYF

clone_size: -
v_call: TRBV6-2/TRBV6-3
j_call: TRBJ2-2
d_call: TRBD2
cdr3_nt: TGTGCCAGCAGTCAATCTCTAGGGGCGGGAGTCACCGGGGAGCTGTTTTTT
cdr3_aa: CASSQSLGAGVTGELFF

clone_size: few
v_call: TRBV7-2
j_call: TRBJ1-3
d_call: TRBD1
cdr3_nt: TGTGCCAGCAGCTTAGACAGGGGGAATAGTGACACCATATATTTT
cdr3_aa: CASSLDRGNSDTIYF

clone_size: -
v_call: TRBV11-2
j_call: TRBJ1-1
d_call: TRBD1
cdr3_nt: TGTGCCAGCAGCTTAGCGGGACAGGGTAACACTGAAGCTTTCTTT
cdr3_aa: CASSLAGQGNTEAFF

clone_size: -
v_call: TRBV9
j_call: TRBJ1-1
d_call: -
cdr3_nt: TGTGCCAGCAGGATGGGGCTCGAAAACACTGAAGCTTTCTTT
cdr3_aa: CASRMGLENTEAFF

clone_size: -
v_call: TRBV5-1
j_call: TRBJ1-1
d_call: TRBD1
cdr3_nt: TGCGCCAGCAGCTTCGGACAGGGGGCGAATGAAGCTTTCTTT
cdr3_aa: CASSFGQGANEAFF

clone_size: -
v_call: TRBV12-3/TRBV12-4
j_call: TRBJ2-3
d_call: -
cdr3_nt: TGTGCCAGCCGCCGGGACACCGAGGATACGCAGTATTTT
cdr3_aa: CASRRDTEDTQYF

clone_size: -
v_call: TRBV7-3
j_call: TRBJ2-1
d_call: TRBD1
cdr3_nt: TGTGCCAGCAGCGCCCAGACAGGGGGGGGCAATGAGCAGTTCTTC
cdr3_aa: CASSAQTGGGNEQFF

clone_size: -
v_call: TRBV10-3
j_call: TRBJ2-2
d_call: -
cdr3_nt: TGTGCCATCCACAGGGACGGGAACACCGGGGAGCTGTTTTTT
cdr3_aa: CAIHRDGNTGELFF

clone_size: -
v_call: TRBV18
j_call: TRBJ1-4
d_call: TRBD1
cdr3_nt: TGTGCCAGCTCACTGAACAGGGGGCATGAAAAACTGTTTTTT
cdr3_aa: CASSLNRGHEKLFF